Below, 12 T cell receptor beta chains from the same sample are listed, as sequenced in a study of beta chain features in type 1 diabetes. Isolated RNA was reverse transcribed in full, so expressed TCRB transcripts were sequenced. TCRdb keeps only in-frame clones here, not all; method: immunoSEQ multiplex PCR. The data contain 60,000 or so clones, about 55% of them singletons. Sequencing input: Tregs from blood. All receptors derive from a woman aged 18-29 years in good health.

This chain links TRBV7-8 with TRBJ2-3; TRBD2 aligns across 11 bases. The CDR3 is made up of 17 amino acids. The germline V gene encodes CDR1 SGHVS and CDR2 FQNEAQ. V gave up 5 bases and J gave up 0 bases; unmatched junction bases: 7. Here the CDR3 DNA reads TGTGCCAGCAGCCTGGGACTAGCGGAATCTAGCACAGATACGCAGTATTTT. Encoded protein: CASSLGLAESSTDTQYF. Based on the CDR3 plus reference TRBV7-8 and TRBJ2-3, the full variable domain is GAGVSQSPRYKVAKRGQDVALRCDPISGHVSLFWYQQALGQGPEFLTYFQNEAQLDKSGLPSDRFFAERPEGSVSTLKIQRTQQEDSAVYLCASSLGLAESSTDTQYFGPGTRLTVL.

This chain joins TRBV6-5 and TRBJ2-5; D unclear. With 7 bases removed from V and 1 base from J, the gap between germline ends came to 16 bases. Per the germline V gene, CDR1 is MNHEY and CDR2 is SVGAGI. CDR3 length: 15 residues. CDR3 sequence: CASKLSIHIQETQYF. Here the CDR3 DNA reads TGTGCCAGCAAACTAAGCATTCACATCCAAGAGACCCAGTACTTC.

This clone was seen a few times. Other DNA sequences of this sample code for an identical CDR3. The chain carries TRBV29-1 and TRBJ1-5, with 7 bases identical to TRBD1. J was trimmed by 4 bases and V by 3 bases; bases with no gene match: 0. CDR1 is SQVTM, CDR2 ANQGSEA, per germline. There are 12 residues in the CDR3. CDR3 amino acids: CSVETGNQPQHF. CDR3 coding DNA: TGCAGCGTTGAGACAGGGAATCAGCCCCAGCATTTT.

The CDR3 sequence is CASSERGGSNQPQHF. The DNA of the CDR3 is TGTGCCAGCAGTGAGAGGGGGGGGAGCAATCAGCCCCAGCATTTT. The chain employs TRBV2 and TRBJ1-5; D might be TRBD1 (6 bases). CDR1 is SNHLY, CDR2 FYNNEI, per germline. This CDR3 comprises 15 residues. The V end was cut by 3 bases, the J end by 1 base, with 10 bases between.

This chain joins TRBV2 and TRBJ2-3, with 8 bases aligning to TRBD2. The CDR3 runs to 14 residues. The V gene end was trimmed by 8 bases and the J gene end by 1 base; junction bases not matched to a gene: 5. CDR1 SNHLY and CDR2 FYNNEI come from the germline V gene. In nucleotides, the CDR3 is TGTGCCAGCCAGCGGGAGTGGGGCACAGATACGCAGTATTTT. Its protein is CASQREWGTDTQYF.

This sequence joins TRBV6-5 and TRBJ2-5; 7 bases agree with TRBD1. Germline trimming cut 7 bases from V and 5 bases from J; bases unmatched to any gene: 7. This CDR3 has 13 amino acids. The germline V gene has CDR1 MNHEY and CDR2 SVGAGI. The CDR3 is CASKNRGRETQYF. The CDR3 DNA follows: TGTGCCAGCAAAAACAGGGGACGGGAGACCCAGTACTTC.

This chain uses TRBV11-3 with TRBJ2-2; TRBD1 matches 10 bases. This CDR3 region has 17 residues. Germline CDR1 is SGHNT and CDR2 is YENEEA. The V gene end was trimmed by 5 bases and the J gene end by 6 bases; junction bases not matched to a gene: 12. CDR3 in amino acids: CASSVLPGQGWSGELFF. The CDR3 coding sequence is TGTGCCAGCAGCGTCCTACCGGGACAGGGGTGGTCCGGGGAGCTGTTTTTT.

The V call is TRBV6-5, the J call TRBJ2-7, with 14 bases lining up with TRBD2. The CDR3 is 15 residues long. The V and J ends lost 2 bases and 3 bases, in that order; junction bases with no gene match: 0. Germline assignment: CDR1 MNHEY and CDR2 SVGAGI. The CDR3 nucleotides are TGTGCCAGCAGTTACGGACTAGCGGGAGGCTACGAGCAGTACTTC. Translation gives CASSYGLAGGYEQYF.

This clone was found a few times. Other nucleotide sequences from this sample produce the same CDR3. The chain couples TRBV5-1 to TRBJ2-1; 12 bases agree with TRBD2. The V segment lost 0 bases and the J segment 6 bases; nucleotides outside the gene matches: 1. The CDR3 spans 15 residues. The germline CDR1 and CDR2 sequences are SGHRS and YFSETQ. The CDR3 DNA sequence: TGCGCCAGCAGCTTGGGACTAGCGGGGGCCAATGAGCAGTTCTTC. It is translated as CASSLGLAGANEQFF.

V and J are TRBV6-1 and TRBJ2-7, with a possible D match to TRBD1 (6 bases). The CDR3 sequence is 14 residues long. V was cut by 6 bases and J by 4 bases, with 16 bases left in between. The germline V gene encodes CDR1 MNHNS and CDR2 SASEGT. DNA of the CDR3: TGTGCCAGCAGAGAAAACGGACAGAGTTACGAGCAGTACTTC. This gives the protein CASRENGQSYEQYF.

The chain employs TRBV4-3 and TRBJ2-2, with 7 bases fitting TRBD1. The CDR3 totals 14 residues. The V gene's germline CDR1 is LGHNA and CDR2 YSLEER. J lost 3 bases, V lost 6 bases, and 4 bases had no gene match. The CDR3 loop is CASRQGRDTGELFF. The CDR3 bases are TGCGCCAGCAGACAGGGGCGGGACACCGGGGAGCTGTTTTTT.

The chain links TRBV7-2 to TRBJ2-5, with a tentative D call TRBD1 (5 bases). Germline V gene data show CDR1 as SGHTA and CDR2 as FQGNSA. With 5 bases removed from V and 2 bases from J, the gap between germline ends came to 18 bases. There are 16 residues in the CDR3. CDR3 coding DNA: TGTGCCAGCAGCCATTCGAACAGGAACATACAAGAGACCCAGTACTTC. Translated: CASSHSNRNIQETQYF.